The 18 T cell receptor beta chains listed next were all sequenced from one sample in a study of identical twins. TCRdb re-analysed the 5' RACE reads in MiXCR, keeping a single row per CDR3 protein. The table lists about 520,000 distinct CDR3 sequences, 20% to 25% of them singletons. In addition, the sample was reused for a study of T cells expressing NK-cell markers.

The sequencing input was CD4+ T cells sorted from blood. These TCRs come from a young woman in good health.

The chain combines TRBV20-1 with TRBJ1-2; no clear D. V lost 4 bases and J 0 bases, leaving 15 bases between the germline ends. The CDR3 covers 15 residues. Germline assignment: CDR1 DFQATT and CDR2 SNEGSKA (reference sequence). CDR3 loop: CSAKRTAVSNYGYTF. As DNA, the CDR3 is TGCAGTGCTAAACGGACGGCTGTCTCTAACTATGGCTACACCTTC.

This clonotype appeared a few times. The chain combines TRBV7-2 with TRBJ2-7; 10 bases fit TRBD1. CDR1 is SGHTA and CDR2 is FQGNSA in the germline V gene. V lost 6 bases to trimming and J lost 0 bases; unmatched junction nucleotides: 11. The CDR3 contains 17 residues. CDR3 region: CASSPPGQGSSSYEQYF. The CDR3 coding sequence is TGTGCCAGCAGTCCCCCGGGACAGGGGTCTAGCTCCTACGAGCAGTACTTC.

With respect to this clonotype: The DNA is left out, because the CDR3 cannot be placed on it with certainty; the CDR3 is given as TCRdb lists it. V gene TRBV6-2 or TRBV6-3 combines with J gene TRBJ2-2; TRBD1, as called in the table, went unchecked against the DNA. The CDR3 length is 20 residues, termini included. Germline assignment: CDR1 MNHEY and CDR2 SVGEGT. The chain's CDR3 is CASIPAYGLTWTAAVGAVFF.

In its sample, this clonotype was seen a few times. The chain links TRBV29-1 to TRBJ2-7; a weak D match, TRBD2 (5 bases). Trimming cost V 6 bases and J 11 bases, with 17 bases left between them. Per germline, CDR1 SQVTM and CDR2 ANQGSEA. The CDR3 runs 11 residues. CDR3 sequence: CSVEGGASKYF. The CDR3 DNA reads TGCAGCGTCGAGGGTGGCGCCTCCAAGTACTTC.

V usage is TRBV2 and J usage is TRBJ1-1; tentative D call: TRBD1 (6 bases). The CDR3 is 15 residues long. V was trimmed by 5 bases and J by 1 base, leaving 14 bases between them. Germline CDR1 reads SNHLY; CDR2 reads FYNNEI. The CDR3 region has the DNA TGTGCCAGCAGTTGGGACATCTTAGAGAACACTGAAGCTTTCTTT. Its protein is CASSWDILENTEAFF.

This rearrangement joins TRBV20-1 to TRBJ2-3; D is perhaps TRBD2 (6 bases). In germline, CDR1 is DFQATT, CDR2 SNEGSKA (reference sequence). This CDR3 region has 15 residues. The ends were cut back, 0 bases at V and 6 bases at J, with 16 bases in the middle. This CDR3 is CSARDRTGVGDTQYF. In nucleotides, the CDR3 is TGCAGTGCTAGAGATCGAACGGGAGTAGGGGATACGCAGTATTTT.

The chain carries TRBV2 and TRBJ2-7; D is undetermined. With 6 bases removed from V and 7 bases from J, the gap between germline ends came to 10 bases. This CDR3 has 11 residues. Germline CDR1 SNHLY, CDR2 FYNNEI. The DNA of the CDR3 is TGTGCCAGCAGGGAGATTTGGGAGCAGTACTTC. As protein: CASREIWEQYF. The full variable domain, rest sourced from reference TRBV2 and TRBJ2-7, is EPEVTQTPSHQVTQMGQEVILRCVPISNHLYFYWYRQILGQKVEFLVSFYNNEISEKSEIFDDQFSVERPDGSNFTLKIRSTKLEDSAMYFCASREIWEQYFGPGTRLTVT.

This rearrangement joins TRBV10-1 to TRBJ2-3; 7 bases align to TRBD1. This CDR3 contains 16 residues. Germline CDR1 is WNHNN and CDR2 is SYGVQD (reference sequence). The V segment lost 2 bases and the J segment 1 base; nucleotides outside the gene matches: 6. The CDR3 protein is CASSEGLTGGTDTQYF. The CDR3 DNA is TGCGCCAGCAGTGAGGGTCTAACAGGGGGCACAGATACGCAGTATTTT.

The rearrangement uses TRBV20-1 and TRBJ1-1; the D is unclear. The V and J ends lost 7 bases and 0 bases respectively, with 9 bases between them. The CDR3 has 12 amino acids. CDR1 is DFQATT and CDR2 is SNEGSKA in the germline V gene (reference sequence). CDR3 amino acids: CSGLKVNTEAFF. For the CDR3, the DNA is TGCAGTGGTCTCAAAGTGAACACTGAAGCTTTCTTT.

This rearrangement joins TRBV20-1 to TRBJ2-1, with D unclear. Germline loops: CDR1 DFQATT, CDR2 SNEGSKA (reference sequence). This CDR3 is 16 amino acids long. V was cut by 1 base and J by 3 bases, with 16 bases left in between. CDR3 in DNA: TGCAGTGCTAGAGTGGCGATCAGCCGGCGCTACAATGAGCAGTTCTTC. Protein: CSARVAISRRYNEQFF.

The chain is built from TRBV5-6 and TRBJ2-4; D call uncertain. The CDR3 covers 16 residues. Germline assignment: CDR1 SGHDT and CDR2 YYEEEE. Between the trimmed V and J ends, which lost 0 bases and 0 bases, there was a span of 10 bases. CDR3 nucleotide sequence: TGTGCCAGCAGCTTGGGCTCTCCCCTAGCCAAAAACATTCAGTACTTC. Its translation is CASSLGSPLAKNIQYF.

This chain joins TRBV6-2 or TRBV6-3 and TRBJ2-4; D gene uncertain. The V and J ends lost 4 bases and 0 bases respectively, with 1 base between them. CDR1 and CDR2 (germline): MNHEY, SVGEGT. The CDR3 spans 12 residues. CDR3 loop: CASSLAKNIQYF. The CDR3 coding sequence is TGTGCCAGCAGTTTAGCCAAAAACATTCAGTACTTC.

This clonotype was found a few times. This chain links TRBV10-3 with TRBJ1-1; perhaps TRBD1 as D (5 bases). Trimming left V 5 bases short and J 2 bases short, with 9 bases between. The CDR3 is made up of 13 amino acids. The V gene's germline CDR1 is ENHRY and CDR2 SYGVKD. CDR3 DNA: TGTGCCATCAGTCAGACAGTAAACACTGAAGCTTTCTTT. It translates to CAISQTVNTEAFF.

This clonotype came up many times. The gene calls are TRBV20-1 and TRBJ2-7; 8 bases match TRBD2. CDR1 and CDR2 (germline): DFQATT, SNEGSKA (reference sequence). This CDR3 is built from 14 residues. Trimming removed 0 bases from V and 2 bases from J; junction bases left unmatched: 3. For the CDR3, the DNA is TGCAGTGCTAGAGAGGGCGGGGGGACCTACGAGCAGTACTTC. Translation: CSAREGGGTYEQYF.

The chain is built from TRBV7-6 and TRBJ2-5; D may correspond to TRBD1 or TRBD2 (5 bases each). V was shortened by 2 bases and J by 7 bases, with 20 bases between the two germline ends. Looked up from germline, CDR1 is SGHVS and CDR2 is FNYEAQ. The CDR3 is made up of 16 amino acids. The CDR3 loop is CASSLSLRELDRTQYF. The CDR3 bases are TGTGCCAGCAGCTTATCTCTCAGGGAGTTGGATAGGACCCAGTACTTC.

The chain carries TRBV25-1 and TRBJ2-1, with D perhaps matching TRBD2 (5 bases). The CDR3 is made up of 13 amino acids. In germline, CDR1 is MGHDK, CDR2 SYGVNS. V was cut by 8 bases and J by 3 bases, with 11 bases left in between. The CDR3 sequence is CASARDLYNEQFF. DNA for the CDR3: TGTGCCAGCGCGAGGGATCTCTACAATGAGCAGTTCTTC.

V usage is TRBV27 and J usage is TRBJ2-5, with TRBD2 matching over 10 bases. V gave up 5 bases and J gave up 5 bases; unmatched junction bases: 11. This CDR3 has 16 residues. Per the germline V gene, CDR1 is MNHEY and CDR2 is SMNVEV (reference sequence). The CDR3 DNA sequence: TGTGCCAGCAGTCATTCGGAGCGGGGGGGGTCGGAGACCCAGTACTTC. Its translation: CASSHSERGGSETQYF.

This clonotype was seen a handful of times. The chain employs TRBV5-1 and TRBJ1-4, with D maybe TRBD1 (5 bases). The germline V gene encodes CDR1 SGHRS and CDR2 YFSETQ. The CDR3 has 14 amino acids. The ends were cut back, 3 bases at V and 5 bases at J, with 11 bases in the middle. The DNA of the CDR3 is TGCGCCAGCAGCTCGGGACGGCAAAATGAAAAACTGTTTTTT. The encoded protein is CASSSGRQNEKLFF.